What follows are 27 T cell receptor beta chains derived from one specimen sequenced in a study of blood T cell repertoires in COVID-19. Profiling relied on immunoSEQ multiplex PCR, and the TCRdb table lists in-frame clones only, not all of them. The top ten hold roughly 5% of the sample, which has around 60,000 clones, 55% to 75% seen once. Input material: peripheral blood. These receptors were obtained from a woman aged 70-85 years with COVID-19, enrolled during active disease.

This clone was found a few times. The chain links TRBV2 to TRBJ2-5; no clear D gene. This CDR3 spans 14 amino acids. The germline gives CDR1 SNHLY, CDR2 FYNNEI. Trimming stripped 3 bases from V and 0 bases from J, with 8 bases between. CDR3 amino acids: CASSEGDHQETQYF. The CDR3 nucleotides read TGTGCCAGCAGTGAGGGCGACCACCAAGAGACCCAGTACTTC.

The chain is built from TRBV4-3 and TRBJ2-2; tentatively, D is TRBD1 (6 bases). Trimming cost V 5 bases and J 4 bases, with 11 bases left between them. Germline CDR1 is LGHNA and CDR2 is YSLEER. The CDR3 extends over 14 amino acids. The CDR3 coding sequence is TGCGCCAGCAGCTACTCAGGGGTCACCGGGGAGCTGTTTTTT. Translating it yields CASSYSGVTGELFF.

The genes are TRBV6-2 or TRBV6-3 and TRBJ2-2; D possibly corresponds to TRBD1 (5 bases). CDR1 is MNHEY and CDR2 is SVGEGT in the germline V gene. Trimming left V 0 bases short and J 3 bases short, with 11 bases between. This CDR3 is built from 16 residues. The CDR3 protein is CASSYSRGPDTGELFF. The CDR3 DNA follows: TGTGCCAGCAGTTACTCAAGGGGTCCGGACACCGGGGAGCTGTTTTTT.

This clone was observed many times. The V gene is TRBV11-1, the J gene TRBJ2-1; TRBD1 agrees at 9 bases. V shed 3 bases and J 0 bases; nucleotides not matched to a gene: 0. The CDR3 extends over 15 amino acids. Germline CDR1 SGHAT, CDR2 FQDESV (reference sequence). The CDR3 DNA is TGTGCCAGCAGCTTGACAGGGGGCTCCTACAATGAGCAGTTCTTC. Amino acid sequence: CASSLTGGSYNEQFF.

The table lists this clone with a few counts. The rearrangement uses TRBV29-1 and TRBJ2-1; 8 nucleotides agree with TRBD2. J lost 3 bases, V lost 7 bases, and 8 bases had no gene match. Germline V gene sequence: CDR1 SQVTM, CDR2 ANQGSEA. CDR3 size: 14 residues. CDR3 nucleotide sequence: TGCAGCGCGAGTAGCGGGACGGGCTACAATGAGCAGTTCTTC. Translating gives CSASSGTGYNEQFF.

This sequence joins TRBV5-1 and TRBJ1-5; TRBD1 matches at 8 bases. Losses at the gene ends were 2 bases for V and 0 bases for J; bases not matched to a gene: 7. The length of the CDR3 is 17 residues. The germline CDR1 and CDR2 sequences are SGHRS and YFSETQ. DNA of the CDR3: TGCGCCAGCAGCTTAGGGACAGGTCGGAATAGCAATCAGCCCCAGCATTTT. It is translated as CASSLGTGRNSNQPQHF.

The V gene is TRBV27, the J gene TRBJ1-2; D might be TRBD1 (5 bases). Per the germline V gene, CDR1 is MNHEY and CDR2 is SMNVEV (reference sequence). This CDR3 is built from 14 residues. The V end lost 4 bases, the J end lost 4 bases, and 13 bases lay between the germline ends. CDR3 loop: CASSWTGGGYGYTF. Here the CDR3 DNA reads TGTGCCAGCAGTTGGACCGGGGGTGGCTATGGCTACACCTTC.

The chain carries TRBV18 and TRBJ2-5, with TRBD2 matching 7 bases. This CDR3 is 15 amino acids long. Germline assignment: CDR1 KGHSH and CDR2 LQKENI. V lost 6 bases, J lost 1 base, and 8 bases stayed unmatched. The CDR3 region is CASSRRGGSQETQYF. CDR3 DNA sequence: TGTGCCAGCTCCCGAAGGGGCGGGAGCCAAGAGACCCAGTACTTC.

V and J are TRBV4-1 and TRBJ1-3; D uncertain. CDR3 length: 16 amino acids. The V end was cut by 2 bases, the J end by 0 bases, with 11 bases between. The V gene's germline CDR1 is MGHRA and CDR2 YSYEKL. CDR3 DNA: TGCGCCAGCAGCCAACCGCTTCGAGACTCTGGAAACACCATATATTTT. It yields the protein CASSQPLRDSGNTIYF.

The chain recombines TRBV19 with TRBJ1-2; D may be TRBD1 (5 bases). The CDR3 has 15 amino acids. Germline CDR1 LNHDA, CDR2 SQIVND (reference sequence). Trimming took off 3 bases at V and 1 base at J, with 12 bases between the two ends. In DNA, the CDR3 is TGTGCCAGTAGTATCAGGACAAACCTTAACTATGGCTACACCTTC. It encodes CASSIRTNLNYGYTF.

CDR3 DNA sequence: TGTGCCAGCAGCCAAGAAAACACTGGGGCCAACGTCCTGACTTTC. Translation: CASSQENTGANVLTF. This chain joins TRBV4-2 and TRBJ2-6; no reliable D call. The CDR3 extends over 15 amino acids. Germline V gene lookup returns CDR1 LGHNA and CDR2 YNFKEQ. Trimming cost V 0 bases and J 2 bases, with 5 bases left between them.

V and J are TRBV10-3 and TRBJ2-7; TRBD1 agrees at 8 bases. The CDR3 consists of 17 residues. The V and J ends lost 5 bases and 0 bases, in that order; junction bases with no gene match: 12. CDR1 and CDR2 (germline): ENHRY, SYGVKD. The CDR3 DNA reads TGTGCCATCAGTCCCCCCCCGGGACAGGTAGGCTCCTACGAGCAGTACTTC. Protein: CAISPPPGQVGSYEQYF.

This clone was recorded a few times. V usage is TRBV16 and J usage is TRBJ1-1; 7 bases line up with TRBD1. This CDR3 has 13 residues. With 4 bases clipped from V and 7 bases from J, the junction kept 6 bases outside the gene matches. The germline CDR1 and CDR2 sequences are KGHSY and FQNENV. CDR3 in DNA: TGTGCCAGCAGCCCCACGACAGGGATTGAAGCTTTCTTT. This codes for CASSPTTGIEAFF. Combining the CDR3 with reference TRBV16 and TRBJ1-1 gives the whole variable domain GEEVAQTPKHLVRGEGQKAKLYCAPIKGHSYVFWYQQVLKNEFKFLISFQNENVFDETGMPKERFSAKCLPNSPCSLEIQATKLEDSAVYFCASSPTTGIEAFFGQGTRLTVV.

The chain joins TRBV19 to TRBJ1-2; D is unclear. This CDR3 is built from 11 residues. V was cut by 8 bases and J by 6 bases, with 10 bases left in between. Germline lookup yields CDR1 LNHDA and CDR2 SQIVND (reference sequence). The CDR3 sequence is CASWANDGYTF. CDR3 sequence (DNA): TGTGCCAGTTGGGCCAATGATGGCTACACCTTC.

The rearrangement links TRBV6-5 to TRBJ2-7; the match to TRBD2 covers 7 bases. With V trimmed by 6 bases and J by 7 bases, 9 bases remained unmatched. The CDR3 loop spans 13 amino acids. Germline V gene lookup returns CDR1 MNHEY and CDR2 SVGAGI. CDR3 residues: CASSLRGGREQYV. The CDR3 bases are TGTGCCAGCAGCCTCCGGGGCGGGAGAGAGCAGTACGTC.

This chain uses TRBV5-1 with TRBJ1-1, with TRBD1 identical over 7 bases. With 0 bases clipped from V and 4 bases from J, the junction kept 3 bases outside the gene matches. CDR1 and CDR2 (germline): SGHRS, YFSETQ. The CDR3 is 14 residues long. The CDR3 region is CASSLDAGGTEAFF. The CDR3, as DNA: TGCGCCAGCAGCTTGGATGCAGGGGGCACTGAAGCTTTCTTT.

This clone is a singleton in its sample. This chain joins TRBV5-1 and TRBJ2-7, with 8 bases that match TRBD1. Germline assignment: CDR1 SGHRS and CDR2 YFSETQ. J gave up 8 bases and V 0 bases, and 10 bases lay outside the gene matches. The CDR3 spans 15 residues. CDR3 loop: CASSLAGRGLSKQYF. In nucleotides, the CDR3 is TGCGCCAGCAGCTTGGCGGGCAGGGGGCTGAGTAAGCAGTACTTC. The full variable domain, in which reference TRBV5-1 and TRBJ2-7 provide the parts outside the CDR3, is KAGVTQTPRYLIKTRGQQVTLSCSPISGHRSVSWYQQTPGQGLQFLFEYFSETQRNKGNFPGRFSGRQFSNSRSEMNVSTLELGDSALYLCASSLAGRGLSKQYFGPGTRLTVT.

This clone occurred many times. This chain joins TRBV6-5 and TRBJ2-3; 7 nucleotides agree with TRBD1. After removal of 8 bases from V and 2 bases from J, the junction contained 4 bases not matched to a gene. Germline V gives CDR1 MNHEY, CDR2 SVGAGI. The CDR3 sequence is 13 residues long. CDR3 sequence reads: CASSGQATDTQYF. CDR3 bases: TGTGCCAGCTCCGGACAGGCCACAGATACGCAGTATTTT.

This clone was seen a few times. This chain links TRBV6-5 with TRBJ1-1; unclear D gene. Germline loops: CDR1 MNHEY, CDR2 SVGAGI. The CDR3 covers 14 residues. V was pared by 7 bases and J by 7 bases, with 19 bases between. The CDR3 bases are TGTGCCAGCATTTGGGCGCCGGGGATCGGTGAAGCTTTCTTT. This sequence encodes CASIWAPGIGEAFF.

This chain connects TRBV2 to TRBJ1-5; no clear D gene. The germline V and J ends were trimmed by 8 bases and 4 bases, with 9 bases remaining between them. Germline CDR1 reads SNHLY; CDR2 reads FYNNEI. This CDR3 spans 12 amino acids. The CDR3 DNA reads TGTGCCAGCGGAGGGCGGAATCAGCCCCAGCATTTT. It codes for CASGGRNQPQHF.

The CDR3 region is CASSPTGSSYEQYF. Written as DNA, the CDR3 is TGTGCCAGCTCACCGACGGGTAGCTCCTACGAGCAGTACTTC. The rearrangement joins TRBV18 to TRBJ2-7; D uncertain. V was pared by 3 bases and J by 0 bases, with 9 bases between. CDR3 size: 14 residues. Germline CDR1 is KGHSH and CDR2 is LQKENI.

V usage is TRBV4-2 and J usage is TRBJ1-2; TRBD1 matches at 7 bases. The trim removed 4 bases at V and 4 bases at J, leaving 6 bases unmatched. Germline CDR1 reads LGHNA; CDR2 reads YNFKEQ. The CDR3 extends over 14 amino acids. Here the CDR3 reads CASSPETGSYGYTF. DNA for the CDR3: TGTGCCAGCAGCCCAGAGACAGGGTCCTATGGCTACACCTTC.

A few counts support this clone. Relative to the germline gene, one junction end is altered; a read error may explain this. This chain links TRBV19 with TRBJ1-3; no reliable D call. Germline CDR1 LNHDA, CDR2 SQIVND (reference sequence). This CDR3 is 11 amino acids long. The CDR3 here is CASNGEGHSHF. The CDR3 bases are TGTGCCAGTAACGGTGAGGGCCACTCACATTTT. The full variable domain, in which reference TRBV19 and TRBJ1-3 provide the parts outside the CDR3, is DGGITQSPKYLFRKEGQNVTLSCEQNLNHDAMYWYRQDPGQGLRLIYYSQIVNDFQKGDIAEGYSVSREKKESFPLTVTSAQKNPTAFYLCASNGEGHSHFGEGSWLTVV.

The chain employs TRBV7-2 and TRBJ2-7, with TRBD1 identical over 7 bases. Trimming cost V 0 bases and J 4 bases; bases outside gene matches: 0. The CDR3 has 13 amino acids. CDR1 and CDR2 from the germline V gene are SGHTA and FQGNSA. CDR3 in amino acids: CASSLATGYEQYV. The CDR3, as DNA: TGTGCCAGCAGCTTAGCGACAGGGTACGAGCAGTACGTC.

This clone was counted a single time. The rearrangement uses TRBV7-6 and TRBJ2-3, with 11 bases that match TRBD1. Germline-derived CDR1 and CDR2 are SGHVS and FNYEAQ. CDR3 length equals 17 residues. V dropped 5 bases and J dropped 1; count of bases not matched to a gene: 8. The CDR3 nucleotides read TGTGCCAGCAGCGAAGGAGGGACAGGGGGTCGCACAGATACGCAGTATTTT. This gives the protein CASSEGGTGGRTDTQYF.

This sequence joins TRBV7-8 and TRBJ1-2, with a weak D call TRBD1 (5 bases). V lost 5 bases and J 0 bases, leaving 10 bases between the germline ends. Per germline, CDR1 SGHVS and CDR2 FQNEAQ. The CDR3 contains 14 residues. The CDR3 loop reads CASSGRQTNYGYTF. The CDR3 region has the DNA TGTGCCAGCAGCGGCCGACAGACTAACTATGGCTACACCTTC.

V usage is TRBV7-8 and J usage is TRBJ1-6, with 9 bases identical to TRBD1. This CDR3 region has 17 residues. Per germline, CDR1 SGHVS and CDR2 FQNEAQ. V was pared by 4 bases and J by 9 bases, with 13 bases of the junction left unmatched. The CDR3 DNA reads TGTGCCAGCAGCTCCCCCCGGGACAGGGACTCATCTTCACCCCTCCACTTT. Its protein product is CASSSPRDRDSSSPLHF. Combining the CDR3 with reference TRBV7-8 and TRBJ1-6 gives the whole variable domain GAGVSQSPRYKVAKRGQDVALRCDPISGHVSLFWYQQALGQGPEFLTYFQNEAQLDKSGLPSDRFFAERPEGSVSTLKIQRTQQEDSAVYLCASSSPRDRDSSSPLHFGNGTRLTVT.